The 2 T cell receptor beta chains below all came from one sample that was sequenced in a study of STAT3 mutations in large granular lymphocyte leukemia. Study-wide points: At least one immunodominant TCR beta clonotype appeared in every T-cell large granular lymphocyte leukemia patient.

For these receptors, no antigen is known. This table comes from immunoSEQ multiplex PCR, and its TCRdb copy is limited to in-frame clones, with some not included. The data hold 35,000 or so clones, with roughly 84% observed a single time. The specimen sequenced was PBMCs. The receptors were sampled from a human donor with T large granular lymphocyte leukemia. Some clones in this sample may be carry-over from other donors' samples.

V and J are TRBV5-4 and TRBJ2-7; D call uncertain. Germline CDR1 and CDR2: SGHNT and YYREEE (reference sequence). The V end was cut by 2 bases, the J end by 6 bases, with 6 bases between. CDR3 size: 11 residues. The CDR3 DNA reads TGTGCCAGCAGCTTCGGTGGCGAGCAGTACTTC. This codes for CASSFGGEQYF.

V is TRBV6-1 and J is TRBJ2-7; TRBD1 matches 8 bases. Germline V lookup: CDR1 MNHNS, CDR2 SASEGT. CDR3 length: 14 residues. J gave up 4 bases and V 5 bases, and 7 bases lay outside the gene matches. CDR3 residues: CASSPHRGKYEQYV. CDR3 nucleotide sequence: TGTGCCAGCAGTCCGCACAGGGGGAAGTACGAGCAGTACGTC.